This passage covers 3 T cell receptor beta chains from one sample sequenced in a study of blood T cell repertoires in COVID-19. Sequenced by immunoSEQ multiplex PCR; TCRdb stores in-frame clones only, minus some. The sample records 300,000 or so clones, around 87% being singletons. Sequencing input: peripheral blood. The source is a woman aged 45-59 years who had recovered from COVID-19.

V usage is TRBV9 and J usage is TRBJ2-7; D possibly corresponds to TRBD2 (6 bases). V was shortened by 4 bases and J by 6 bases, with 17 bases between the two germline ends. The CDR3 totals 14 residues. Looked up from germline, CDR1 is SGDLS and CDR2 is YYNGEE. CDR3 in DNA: TGTGCCAGCAGCTTCGGGTCCGGGGGTGGCGAGCAGTACTTC. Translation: CASSFGSGGGEQYF.

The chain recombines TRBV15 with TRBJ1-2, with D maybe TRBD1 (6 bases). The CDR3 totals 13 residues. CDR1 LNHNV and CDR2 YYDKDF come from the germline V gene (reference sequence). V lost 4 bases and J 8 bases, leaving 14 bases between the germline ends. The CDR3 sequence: CATSTAGAGGYTF. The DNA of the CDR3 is TGTGCCACCAGCACTGCGGGGGCTGGCGGCTACACCTTC.

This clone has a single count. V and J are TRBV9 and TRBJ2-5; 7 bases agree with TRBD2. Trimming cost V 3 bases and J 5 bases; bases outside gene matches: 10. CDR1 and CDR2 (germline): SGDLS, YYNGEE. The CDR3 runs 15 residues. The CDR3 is CASSAGGGGVETQYF. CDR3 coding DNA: TGTGCCAGCAGCGCTGGGGGGGGAGGCGTTGAGACCCAGTACTTC.